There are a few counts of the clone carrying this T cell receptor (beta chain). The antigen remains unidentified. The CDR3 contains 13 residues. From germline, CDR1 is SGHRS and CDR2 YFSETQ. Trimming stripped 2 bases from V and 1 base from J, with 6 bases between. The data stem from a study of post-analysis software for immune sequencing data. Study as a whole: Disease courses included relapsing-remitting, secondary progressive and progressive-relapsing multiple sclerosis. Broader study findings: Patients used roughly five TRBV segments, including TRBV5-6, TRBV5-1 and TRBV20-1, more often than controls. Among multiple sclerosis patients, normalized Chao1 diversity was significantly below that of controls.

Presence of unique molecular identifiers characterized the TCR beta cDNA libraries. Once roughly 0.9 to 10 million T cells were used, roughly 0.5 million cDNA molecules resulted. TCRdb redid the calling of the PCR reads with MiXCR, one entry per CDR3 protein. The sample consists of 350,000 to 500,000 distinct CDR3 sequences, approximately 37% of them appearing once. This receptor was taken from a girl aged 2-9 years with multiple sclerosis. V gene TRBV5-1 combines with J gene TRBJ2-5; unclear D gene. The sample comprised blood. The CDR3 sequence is CASSFQVQETQYF. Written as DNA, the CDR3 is TGCGCCAGCAGCTTTCAGGTCCAAGAGACCCAGTACTTC.